This TCR beta chain derives from a study of cytomegalovirus exposure and HLA in healthy donors. The donors were in the approximately 120-subject validation cohort, distinct from the approximately 700-subject first cohort. Overall study results and limits: According to the study, roughly 160 TCR beta chains were cytomegalovirus-associated. The study found most TCR sequences rare, yet found some public TCRs in many donors. In a later analysis, first-cohort TCR clusters were found to tend to co-occur in the 130 or so validation repertoires.

Per germline, CDR1 SEHNR and CDR2 FQNEAQ (reference sequence). After removal of 5 bases from V and 6 bases from J, the junction contained 6 bases not matched to a gene. This CDR3 comprises 13 residues. To note about this clone: Antigen unknown.

Repertoires were generated with immunoSEQ multiplex PCR, while TCRdb's copy carries only in-frame clones and drops some. This table has fewer than 140,000 clones, about 88% appearing once. The origin of this receptor is a woman aged 18-29 years in good health and CMV-seropositive. The chain carries TRBV7-9 and TRBJ1-2; 7 bases map to TRBD1. The sample consisted of PBMCs. The CDR3 region is CASSRDSGHGYTF. Written as DNA, the CDR3 is TGTGCCAGCAGCCGGGACAGTGGCCATGGCTACACCTTC.